This TCR beta chain was identified during a study of vaccination and CD4 T cells after COVID-19. Study details: The stimulating agents, overlapping spike peptides, came from SARS-CoV-2, HCoV-NL63, HCoV-OC43 and HCoV-229E.

Treatment indicated: roughly 11-day PBMC culture with coronavirus spike peptide pools or control peptides (ViraFEST assay). Before TCRs were sequenced, ViraFEST expanded antigen-specific T cells with peptide pools. Peptide pools at roughly 10 ug/ml and IL-2 at 8.5 to 10 IU/ml were added to cultures of a few million PBMCs per well. This clonotype was observed a single time. Its target is unknown. Sequenced with the Oncomine TCR Beta short-read assay was DNA taken from cultured CD4+ T cells. Genomic DNA was isolated from CD4+ T cells that had been cultured. TCRdb reprocessed the PCR reads via MiXCR and lists one record per CDR3 protein. Of more than 15,000 distinct CDR3 sequences listed, about three fifths were seen once; the top ten hold roughly 7.7%. V lost 6 bases, J lost 3 bases, and 14 bases lay in between. Germline-derived CDR1 and CDR2 are DFQATT and SNEGSKA (reference sequence). CDR3 length: 13 residues.

This TCR was sampled from a human donor who had recovered from COVID-19. The material sequenced was CD4+ T cells from blood, cultured in vitro. The V call is TRBV20-1, the J call TRBJ2-5; D might be TRBD1 or TRBD2, each matching 5 bases. Here the CDR3 DNA reads TGCAGTGCCCCCGGGGCCTCCAAAGAGACCCAGTACTTC. This encodes CSAPGASKETQYF.